Listed here are 8 T cell receptor beta chains from one sample, sequenced in a study of low-dose radiotherapy and immunotherapy resistance in tumors. The time point: before trial treatment. Primers used for first-strand cDNA, a TRAV- and TRBV-specific set, covered both alpha and beta chains. TCR amplification ran 20 PCR cycles using constant-region and V-primer adapter primers. Each CDR3 protein is one row after TCRdb ran MiXCR on the reads. The sample lists 70,000 to 90,000 distinct CDR3 sequences; 18% were seen once. The source was PBMCs, collected before treatment. These receptors originate from a male donor with prostate cancer.

There are many counts of this clonotype. The rearrangement joins TRBV7-8 to TRBJ1-2; a possible D gene is TRBD1 (5 bases). V was shortened by 2 bases and J by 7 bases, with 11 bases between the two germline ends. The CDR3 sequence is 13 residues long. Germline V gene sequence: CDR1 SGHVS, CDR2 FQNEAQ. In nucleotides, the CDR3 is TGTGCCAGCAGCTTATCCAGGGATGGTGGCTACACCTTC. The encoded protein is CASSLSRDGGYTF.

This clonotype appeared many times. CDR3: CASSLWTGGSTYEQYF. Written as DNA, the CDR3 is TGTGCCAGCAGCCTCTGGACAGGTGGGTCCACCTACGAGCAGTACTTC. The chain combines TRBV3-1 with TRBJ2-7; 7 bases map to TRBD1. Germline V CDR1 and CDR2: LGHDT, YNNKEL (reference sequence). The J segment lost 2 bases and the V segment lost 4 bases, leaving 11 bases of the junction unmatched. The CDR3 consists of 16 residues.

Many counts were recorded for this clonotype. The gene calls are TRBV19 and TRBJ2-7; D gene unclear. Germline V gives CDR1 LNHDA, CDR2 SQIVND (reference sequence). The V gene lost 3 bases and the J gene lost 4 bases, with 4 bases spanning the gap. The CDR3 has 11 amino acids. This CDR3 is CASSIGYEQYF. CDR3 nucleotide sequence: TGTGCCAGTAGTATTGGGTACGAGCAGTACTTC.

Ten or more counts support this clonotype. The chain joins TRBV5-1 to TRBJ2-7; D uncertain. Germline lookup yields CDR1 SGHRS and CDR2 YFSETQ. The length of the CDR3 is 13 residues. Trimming cost V 0 bases and J 5 bases, with 9 bases left between them. The CDR3 nucleotides read TGCGCCAGCAGCTTGGGACTGTGGGACGAGCAGTACTTC. Its protein is CASSLGLWDEQYF.

There are many counts of this clonotype. The chain recombines TRBV20-1 with TRBJ1-6, with 8 positions matching TRBD1. This CDR3 contains 15 residues. The germline V gene encodes CDR1 DFQATT and CDR2 SNEGSKA (reference sequence). V shed 0 bases and J 7 bases; nucleotides not matched to a gene: 5. CDR3 loop: CSAREEQGENSPLHF. The CDR3 DNA reads as TGCAGTGCTAGAGAGGAACAGGGGGAGAATTCACCCCTCCACTTT.

This clonotype came up many times. The chain is built from TRBV11-3 and TRBJ2-2, with no clear D. The ends were cut back, 0 bases at V and 4 bases at J, with 6 bases in the middle. The CDR3 runs to 14 residues. Germline V gives CDR1 SGHNT, CDR2 YENEEA. DNA for the CDR3: TGTGCCAGCAGCTTAGAGGGCAGCACCGGGGAGCTGTTTTTT. This sequence encodes CASSLEGSTGELFF.

This clonotype was detected many times. This chain links TRBV20-1 with TRBJ2-7; 12 bases align to TRBD2. From germline, CDR1 is DFQATT and CDR2 SNEGSKA (reference sequence). CDR3 length: 15 residues. Trimming at V came to 5 bases and at J to 2 bases, leaving 7 bases not matched to a gene. CDR3 DNA: TGCAGTGCTCCCCGGCTAGCGGGGGGGACCTACGAGCAGTACTTC. This sequence encodes CSAPRLAGGTYEQYF.

This clonotype was seen at least ten times. The chain uses TRBV11-2 and TRBJ2-7; 7 positions match TRBD2. Germline CDR1 is SGHAT and CDR2 is FQNNGV. The CDR3 totals 13 residues. Germline trimming cut 5 bases from V and 5 bases from J; bases unmatched to any gene: 6. The CDR3 here is CASSTAGVNEQYF. The CDR3 bases are TGTGCCAGCAGCACCGCGGGGGTTAACGAGCAGTACTTC. Supplemented by reference TRBV11-2 and TRBJ2-7, the full variable domain reads EAGVAQSPRYKIIEKRQSVAFWCNPISGHATLYWYQQILGQGPKLLIQFQNNGVVDDSQLPKDRFSAERLKGVDSTLKIQPAKLEDSAVYLCASSTAGVNEQYFGPGTRLTVT.